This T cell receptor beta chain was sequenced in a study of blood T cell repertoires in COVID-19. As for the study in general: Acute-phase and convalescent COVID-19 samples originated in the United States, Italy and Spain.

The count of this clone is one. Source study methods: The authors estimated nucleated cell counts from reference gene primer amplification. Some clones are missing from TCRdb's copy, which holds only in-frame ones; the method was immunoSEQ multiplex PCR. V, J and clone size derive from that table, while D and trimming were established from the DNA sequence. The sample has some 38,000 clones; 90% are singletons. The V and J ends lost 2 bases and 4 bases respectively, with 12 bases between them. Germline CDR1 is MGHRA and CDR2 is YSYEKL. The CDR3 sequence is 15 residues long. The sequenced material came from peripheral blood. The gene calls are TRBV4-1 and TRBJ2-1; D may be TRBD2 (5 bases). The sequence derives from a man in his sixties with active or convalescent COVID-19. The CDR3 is CASSQSRTSYNEQFF. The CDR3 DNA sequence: TGCGCCAGCAGCCAAAGCCGGACTTCTTACAATGAGCAGTTCTTC.